Below are 5 T cell receptor beta chains sequenced from a single sample in a study of response to subunit inactivated influenza vaccine. TCRdb reprocessed the RT-PCR reads via MiXCR and lists one record per CDR3 protein. This sample carries a few hundred thousand distinct CDR3 sequences, around 9.9% of them seen once, and the ten largest clones take 9.5% to 15%. The sample here was PBMCs from blood, taken more than 35 days after vaccination. These receptors were taken from a man in his forties or fifties who received an inactivated influenza vaccine.

This chain uses TRBV7-2 with TRBJ2-5; tentatively, D is TRBD2 (7 bases). V lost 0 bases and J 7 bases, leaving 18 bases between the germline ends. Germline CDR1 SGHTA, CDR2 FQGNSA. The CDR3 loop spans 16 amino acids. CDR3: CASSLAARGRFGTQYF. The CDR3 DNA is TGTGCCAGCAGCTTAGCGGCGCGGGGGCGGTTTGGGACCCAGTACTTC. The whole variable domain, remainder taken from reference TRBV7-2 and TRBJ2-5, is GAGVSQSPSNKVTEKGKDVELRCDPISGHTALYWYRQSLGQGLEFLIYFQGNSAPDKSGLPSDRFSAERTGGSVSTLTIQRTQQEDSAVYLCASSLAARGRFGTQYFGPGTRLLVL.

The rearrangement uses TRBV28 and TRBJ2-4; TRBD2 matches at 13 bases. J gave up 1 base and V 3 bases, and 6 bases lay outside the gene matches. The CDR3 has 18 residues. Germline V CDR1 and CDR2: MDHEN, SYDVKM. The CDR3 coding sequence is TGTGCCAGCAGTTTTGTTACTAGCGGGAGGGTGGCCAAAAACATTCAGTACTTC. Translation gives CASSFVTSGRVAKNIQYF.

This clonotype was recorded many times. The V gene is TRBV29-1, the J gene TRBJ1-6; D might be TRBD1 (6 bases). Trimming removed 6 bases from V and 5 bases from J, with 17 bases in between. CDR3 size: 15 residues. CDR1 and CDR2 from the germline V gene are SQVTM and ANQGSEA. The chain's CDR3 is CSVSFGTPNNSPLHF. CDR3 sequence (DNA): TGCAGCGTCTCCTTCGGGACACCGAATAATTCACCCCTCCACTTT.

Comments on this clonotype: A read error may explain this, as a much larger clone is one base away. This chain joins TRBV5-1 and TRBJ2-3, with a weak D call TRBD1 (6 bases). The CDR3 has 16 residues. Germline CDR1 is SGHRS and CDR2 is YFSETQ. DNA of the CDR3: TGCACCAGCAGCTTGGGGGCCCAGCGAGGCACAGATACGCAGTATTTT. Translating it yields CTSSLGAQRGTDTQYF.

The chain has TRBV10-3 and TRBJ2-7; 7 bases match TRBD1. Germline lookup yields CDR1 ENHRY and CDR2 SYGVKD. CDR3 length: 12 residues. With V trimmed by 9 bases and J by 4 bases, 6 bases remained unmatched. The CDR3 bases are TGTGCCATTTTGACAGGGACATACGAGCAGTACTTC. This codes for CAILTGTYEQYF.